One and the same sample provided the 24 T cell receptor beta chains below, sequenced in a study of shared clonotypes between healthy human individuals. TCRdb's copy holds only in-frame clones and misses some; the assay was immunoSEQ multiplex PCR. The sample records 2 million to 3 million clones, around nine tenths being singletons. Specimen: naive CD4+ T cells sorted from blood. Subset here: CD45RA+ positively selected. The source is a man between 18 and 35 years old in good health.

The chain's CDR3 is CASSRGEGSEQFF. The DNA for the CDR3 is TGTGCCAGTAGTAGAGGGGAAGGCAGTGAGCAGTTCTTC. This chain links TRBV19 with TRBJ2-1, with D perhaps TRBD1 or TRBD2 (5 bases each). With 4 bases removed from V and 9 bases from J, the gap between germline ends came to 13 bases. The CDR3 covers 13 residues. CDR1 LNHDA and CDR2 SQIVND come from the germline V gene (reference sequence).

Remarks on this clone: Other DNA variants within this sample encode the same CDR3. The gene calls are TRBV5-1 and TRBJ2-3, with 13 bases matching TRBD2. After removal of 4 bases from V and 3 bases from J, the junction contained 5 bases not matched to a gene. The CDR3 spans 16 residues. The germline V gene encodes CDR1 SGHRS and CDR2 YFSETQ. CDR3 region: CASSGSGLAGTDTQYF. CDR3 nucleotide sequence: TGCGCCAGCAGCGGCTCGGGACTAGCGGGAACAGATACGCAGTATTTT.

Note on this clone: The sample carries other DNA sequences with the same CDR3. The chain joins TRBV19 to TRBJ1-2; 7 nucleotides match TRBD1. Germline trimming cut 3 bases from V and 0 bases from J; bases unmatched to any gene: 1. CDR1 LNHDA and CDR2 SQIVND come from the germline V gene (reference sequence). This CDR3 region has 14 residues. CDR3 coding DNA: TGTGCCAGTAGTATTGGGACAGCTAACTATGGCTACACCTTC. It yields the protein CASSIGTANYGYTF. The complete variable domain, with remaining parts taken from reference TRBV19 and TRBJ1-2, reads DGGITQSPKYLFRKEGQNVTLSCEQNLNHDAMYWYRQDPGQGLRLIYYSQIVNDFQKGDIAEGYSVSREKKESFPLTVTSAQKNPTAFYLCASSIGTANYGYTFGSGTRLTVV.

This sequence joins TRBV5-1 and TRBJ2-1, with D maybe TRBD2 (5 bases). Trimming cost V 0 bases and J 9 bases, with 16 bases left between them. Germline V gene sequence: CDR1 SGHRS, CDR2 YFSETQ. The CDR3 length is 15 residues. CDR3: CASSLAPGKGGEQFF. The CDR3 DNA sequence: TGCGCCAGCAGCTTGGCTCCGGGAAAGGGCGGTGAGCAGTTCTTC.

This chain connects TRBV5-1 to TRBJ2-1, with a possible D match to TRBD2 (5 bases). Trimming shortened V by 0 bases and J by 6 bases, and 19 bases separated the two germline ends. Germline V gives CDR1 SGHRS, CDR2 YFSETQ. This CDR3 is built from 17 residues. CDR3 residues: CASSLEATSPSGNEQFF. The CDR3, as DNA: TGCGCCAGCAGCTTGGAGGCTACTTCCCCCAGCGGCAATGAGCAGTTCTTC. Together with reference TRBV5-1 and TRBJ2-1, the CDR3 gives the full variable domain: KAGVTQTPRYLIKTRGQQVTLSCSPISGHRSVSWYQQTPGQGLQFLFEYFSETQRNKGNFPGRFSGRQFSNSRSEMNVSTLELGDSALYLCASSLEATSPSGNEQFFGPGTRLTVL.

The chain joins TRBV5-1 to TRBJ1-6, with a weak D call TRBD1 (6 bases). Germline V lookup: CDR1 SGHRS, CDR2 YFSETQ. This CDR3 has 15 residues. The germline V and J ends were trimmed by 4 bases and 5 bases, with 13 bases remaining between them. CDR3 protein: CASSARGTDNSPLHF. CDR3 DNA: TGCGCCAGCAGCGCTAGGGGGACGGATAATTCACCCCTCCACTTT.

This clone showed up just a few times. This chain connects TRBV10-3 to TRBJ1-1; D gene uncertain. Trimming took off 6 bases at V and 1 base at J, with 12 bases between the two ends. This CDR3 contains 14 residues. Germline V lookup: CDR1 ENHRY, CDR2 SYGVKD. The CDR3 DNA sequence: TGTGCCATCAGGGAAGGACTGCAGAACACTGAAGCTTTCTTT. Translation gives CAIREGLQNTEAFF.

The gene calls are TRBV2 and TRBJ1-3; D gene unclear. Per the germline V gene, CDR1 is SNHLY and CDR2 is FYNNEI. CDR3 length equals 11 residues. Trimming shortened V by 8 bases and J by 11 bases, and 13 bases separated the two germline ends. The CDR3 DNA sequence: TGTGCCAGCCGAGTCCAGCAGGCCATATATTTT. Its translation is CASRVQQAIYF. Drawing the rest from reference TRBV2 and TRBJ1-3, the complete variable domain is EPEVTQTPSHQVTQMGQEVILRCVPISNHLYFYWYRQILGQKVEFLVSFYNNEISEKSEIFDDQFSVERPDGSNFTLKIRSTKLEDSAMYFCASRVQQAIYFGEGSWLTVV.

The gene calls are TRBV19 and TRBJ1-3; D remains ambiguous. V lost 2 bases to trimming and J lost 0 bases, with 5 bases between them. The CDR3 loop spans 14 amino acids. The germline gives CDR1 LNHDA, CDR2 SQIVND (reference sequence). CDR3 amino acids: CASSIMNSGNTIYF. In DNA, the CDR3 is TGTGCCAGTAGTATAATGAACTCTGGAAACACCATATATTTT.

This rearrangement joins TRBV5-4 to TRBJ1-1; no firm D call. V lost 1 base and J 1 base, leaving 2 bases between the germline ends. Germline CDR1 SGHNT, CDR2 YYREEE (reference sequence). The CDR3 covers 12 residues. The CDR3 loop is CASSLRNTEAFF. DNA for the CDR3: TGTGCCAGCAGCTTGAGGAACACTGAAGCTTTCTTT. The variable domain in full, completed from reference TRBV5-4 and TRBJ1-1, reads ETGVTQSPTHLIKTRGQQVTLRCSSQSGHNTVSWYQQALGQGPQFIFQYYREEENGRGNFPPRFSGLQFPNYSSELNVNALELDDSALYLCASSLRNTEAFFGQGTRLTVV.

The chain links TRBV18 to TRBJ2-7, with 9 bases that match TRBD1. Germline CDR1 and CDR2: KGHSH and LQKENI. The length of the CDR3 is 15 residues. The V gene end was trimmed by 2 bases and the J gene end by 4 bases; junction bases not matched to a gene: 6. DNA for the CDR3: TGTGCCAGCTCACCAGGCGGGACAGGGCTATACGAGCAGTACTTC. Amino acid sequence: CASSPGGTGLYEQYF.

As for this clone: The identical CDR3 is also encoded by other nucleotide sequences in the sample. CDR3 loop: CASSSSGSYEQYF. CDR3 nucleotide sequence: TGCGCCAGCAGTTCTAGCGGGTCCTACGAGCAGTACTTC. J is TRBJ2-7 and V is TRBV5-1; 8 nucleotides match TRBD2. The V and J ends lost 5 bases and 1 base, in that order; junction bases with no gene match: 2. From germline, CDR1 is SGHRS and CDR2 YFSETQ. This CDR3 is built from 13 residues.

In DNA, the CDR3 is TGTGCCAGCAGTGAAGCCTATCAGCCCCAGCATTTT. Amino acid sequence: CASSEAYQPQHF. This chain links TRBV2 with TRBJ1-5, with D unresolved. The CDR3 is 12 residues long. Germline loops: CDR1 SNHLY, CDR2 FYNNEI. V was shortened by 0 bases and J by 5 bases, with 2 bases between the two germline ends.

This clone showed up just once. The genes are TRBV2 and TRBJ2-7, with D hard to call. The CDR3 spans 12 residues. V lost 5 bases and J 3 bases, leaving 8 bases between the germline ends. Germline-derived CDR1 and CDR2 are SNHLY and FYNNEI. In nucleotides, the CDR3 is TGTGCCAGCAGTCTACGGAGCTACGAGCAGTACTTC. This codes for CASSLRSYEQYF. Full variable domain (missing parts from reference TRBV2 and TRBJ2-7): EPEVTQTPSHQVTQMGQEVILRCVPISNHLYFYWYRQILGQKVEFLVSFYNNEISEKSEIFDDQFSVERPDGSNFTLKIRSTKLEDSAMYFCASSLRSYEQYFGPGTRLTVT.

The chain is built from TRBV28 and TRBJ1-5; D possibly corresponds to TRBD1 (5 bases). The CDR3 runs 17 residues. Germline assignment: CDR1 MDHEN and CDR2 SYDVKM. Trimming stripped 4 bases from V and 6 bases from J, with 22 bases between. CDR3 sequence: CASSSPTPPGKGQPQHF. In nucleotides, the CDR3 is TGTGCCAGCAGTTCCCCTACGCCGCCAGGGAAGGGTCAGCCCCAGCATTTT.

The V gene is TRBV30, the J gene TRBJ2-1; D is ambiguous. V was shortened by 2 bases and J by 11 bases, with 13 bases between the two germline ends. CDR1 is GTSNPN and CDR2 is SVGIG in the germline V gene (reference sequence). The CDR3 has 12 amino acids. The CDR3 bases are TGTGCCTGGAGTCCCGACGGAGTAAAGCAGTTCTTC. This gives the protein CAWSPDGVKQFF.

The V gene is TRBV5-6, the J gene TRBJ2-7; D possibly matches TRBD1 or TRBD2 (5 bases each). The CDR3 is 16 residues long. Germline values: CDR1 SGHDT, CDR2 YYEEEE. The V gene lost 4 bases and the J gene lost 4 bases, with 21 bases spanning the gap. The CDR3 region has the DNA TGTGCCAGCAGCAAAAGGACCGGGACCCTAATTTACGAGCAGTACTTC. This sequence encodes CASSKRTGTLIYEQYF.

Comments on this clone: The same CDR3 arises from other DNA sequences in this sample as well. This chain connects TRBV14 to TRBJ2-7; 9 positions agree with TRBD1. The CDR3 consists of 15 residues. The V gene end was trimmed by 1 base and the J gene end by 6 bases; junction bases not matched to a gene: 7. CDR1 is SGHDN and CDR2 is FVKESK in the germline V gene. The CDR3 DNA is TGTGCCAGCAGCCAAGGTGGGACAGGGAGAGGCGAGCAGTACTTC. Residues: CASSQGGTGRGEQYF.

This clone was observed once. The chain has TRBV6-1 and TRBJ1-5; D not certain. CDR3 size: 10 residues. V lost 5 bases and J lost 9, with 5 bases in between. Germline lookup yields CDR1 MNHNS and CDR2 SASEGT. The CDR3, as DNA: TGTGCCAGCAGTTGGCGGCCCCAGCATTTT. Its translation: CASSWRPQHF.

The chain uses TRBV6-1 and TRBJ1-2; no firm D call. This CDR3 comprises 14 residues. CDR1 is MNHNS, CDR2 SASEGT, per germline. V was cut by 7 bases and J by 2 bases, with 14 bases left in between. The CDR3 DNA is TGTGCCAGCACCGAACGGAGTATAAACTATGGCTACACCTTC. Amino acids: CASTERSINYGYTF.

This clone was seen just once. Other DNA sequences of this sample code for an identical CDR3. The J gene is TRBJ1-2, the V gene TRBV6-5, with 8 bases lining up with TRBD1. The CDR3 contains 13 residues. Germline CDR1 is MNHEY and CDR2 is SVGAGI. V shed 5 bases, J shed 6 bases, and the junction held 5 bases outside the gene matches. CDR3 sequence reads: CASSRTGSNGYTF. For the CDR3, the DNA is TGTGCCAGCAGTCGGACAGGGTCAAATGGCTACACCTTC.

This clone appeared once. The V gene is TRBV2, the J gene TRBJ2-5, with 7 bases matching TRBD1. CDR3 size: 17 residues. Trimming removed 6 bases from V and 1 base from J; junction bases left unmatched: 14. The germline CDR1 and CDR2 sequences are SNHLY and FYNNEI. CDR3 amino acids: CASRAPTGALGQETQYF. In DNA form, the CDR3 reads TGTGCCAGCAGGGCGCCTACAGGGGCACTGGGCCAAGAGACCCAGTACTTC.

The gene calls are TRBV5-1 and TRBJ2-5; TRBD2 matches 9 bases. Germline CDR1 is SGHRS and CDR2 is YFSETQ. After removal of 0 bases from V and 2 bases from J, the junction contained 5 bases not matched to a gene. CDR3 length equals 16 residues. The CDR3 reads CASSLALAGPQETQYF. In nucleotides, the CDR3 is TGCGCCAGCAGCTTGGCGCTAGCGGGGCCTCAAGAGACCCAGTACTTC.

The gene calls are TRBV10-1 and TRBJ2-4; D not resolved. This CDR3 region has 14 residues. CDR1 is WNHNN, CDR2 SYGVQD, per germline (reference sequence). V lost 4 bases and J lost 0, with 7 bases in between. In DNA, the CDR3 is TGCGCCAGCAGTGTATGGATAGCCAAAAACATTCAGTACTTC. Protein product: CASSVWIAKNIQYF.